This TCR beta chain was recorded in a study of cytomegalovirus exposure and HLA in healthy donors. Donors in the study were healthy people who gave bone marrow. Whole-study results and caveats: The classifier was said to identify cytomegalovirus status with high specificity and sensitivity.

In its sample, this clone was seen a few times. Its antigen is unidentified. The PCR employed 60 Vbeta primers together with 13 Jbeta primers. Here immunoSEQ multiplex PCR was the method, and the copy in TCRdb shows in-frame clones only, minus some. This table holds some 180,000 clones, 80% found once. Germline loops: CDR1 SGHVS, CDR2 FNYEAQ. With V trimmed by 5 bases and J by 7 bases, 16 bases remained unmatched. The CDR3 is 16 residues long. The material sequenced was PBMCs. This clonotype was obtained from a woman aged 25-40 years in good health and CMV-seronegative. The chain uses TRBV7-6 and TRBJ2-7; 8 nucleotides agree with TRBD2. In DNA form, the CDR3 reads TGTGCCAGCAGCCCGGGGGGGGCAATACAAGCCGGAGAGCAGTACTTC. Translation gives CASSPGGAIQAGEQYF.